This TCR beta chain was captured in a study of CD8 T cells in Susac syndrome. A quantity of about 0.5 to 1 ug RNA underwent reverse transcription using random hexamers. Across 54 Vbeta and 13 Jbeta, immunoSEQ multiplex PCR amplified TCR beta CDR3. TCRdb used MiXCR to reprocess the immunoSEQ multiplex PCR reads, holding one entry per CDR3 protein. The sample shows some 300,000 distinct CDR3 sequences, approximately 91% of them seen only once. The CDR3 spans 15 residues. CDR1 is SQVTM, CDR2 ANQGSEA, per germline. With 4 bases clipped from V and 4 bases from J, the junction kept 9 bases outside the gene matches. A word on this clonotype: The antigen is not known.

The multiple sclerosis control cohort comprised treatment-naive individuals presenting with stable or active relapsing-remitting disease. Purification of the CD8+ and CD4+ T cells relied on negative isolation, and TEMRA cells underwent FACS enrichment. Overall study results and limits: Individuals included in the TCR sequencing and HLA analysis were acknowledged by the study to be relatively few in number.

The sequenced sample consisted of CD8+ T cells from PBMCs. The clonotype was recovered from a human donor with multiple sclerosis. This chain uses TRBV29-1 with TRBJ2-2; 7 positions agree with TRBD2. The CDR3 sequence is CSVGVTGGLTGELFF. As DNA, the CDR3 is TGCAGCGTTGGGGTAACGGGGGGTCTCACCGGGGAGCTGTTTTTT.